One and the same sample provided the 9 T cell receptor beta chains below, sequenced in a study of OX40 agonist ivuxolimab in advanced cancers. TCRdb's table, derived via immunoSEQ multiplex PCR, lists solely in-frame clones and lacks some. The sample shows approximately 91,000 clones, around 85% of them seen only once. Sequences were derived from CD4+ or CD8+ T cells sorted from blood, sampled in a trial of the OX40 agonist ivuxolimab. These receptors all come from an adult with an advanced solid tumor such as melanoma, head and neck, liver or kidney cancer.

The rearrangement links TRBV6-6 to TRBJ1-4, with TRBD1 matching 7 bases. V was clipped by 5 bases and J by 8 bases; unmatched bases: 14. Germline V lookup: CDR1 MNHNY, CDR2 SVGAGI (reference sequence). CDR3 length: 16 residues. CDR3: CASSTTGRGSREKLFF. CDR3 nucleotides: TGTGCCAGCAGTACGACAGGGCGGGGAAGTAGAGAAAAACTGTTTTTT.

The chain joins TRBV11-2 to TRBJ2-1; D gene unclear. The length of the CDR3 is 14 residues. Germline CDR1 is SGHAT and CDR2 is FQNNGV. V was shortened by 2 bases and J by 9 bases, with 14 bases between the two germline ends. The CDR3 protein is CASSLTLESGEQFF. The CDR3, as DNA: TGTGCCAGCAGCTTAACGCTGGAGTCGGGTGAGCAGTTCTTC.

V is TRBV27 and J is TRBJ2-3; 8 bases fit TRBD2. Unmatched junction bases numbered 9, after V lost 8 bases and J lost 5 bases. Looked up from germline, CDR1 is MNHEY and CDR2 is SMNVEV (reference sequence). The CDR3 is made up of 14 amino acids. The CDR3 is CASGRGGFGDTQYF. CDR3 bases: TGTGCCAGCGGTCGGGGGGGCTTTGGAGATACGCAGTATTTT.

This clone was seen many times. This chain uses TRBV9 with TRBJ1-3; 8 nucleotides align to TRBD1. This CDR3 comprises 15 residues. Trimming cost V 3 bases and J 0 bases; bases outside gene matches: 2. The V gene's germline CDR1 is SGDLS and CDR2 YYNGEE. The CDR3 reads CASSATGGSGNTIYF. The CDR3 DNA reads as TGTGCCAGCAGCGCCACAGGGGGCTCTGGAAACACCATATATTTT.

The chain is built from TRBV11-3 and TRBJ1-3; D is uncertain. CDR3 size: 13 residues. V lost 5 bases, J lost 0 bases, and 5 bases lay in between. Germline V gene data show CDR1 as SGHNT and CDR2 as YENEEA. CDR3 nucleotide sequence: TGTGCCAGCAGCAAGAGCTCTGGAAACACCATATATTTT. Residues: CASSKSSGNTIYF.

The V gene is TRBV6-1, the J gene TRBJ1-4, with D hard to call. V was clipped by 6 bases and J by 0 bases, with 8 bases between them. Per the germline V gene, CDR1 is MNHNS and CDR2 is SASEGT. This CDR3 spans 14 amino acids. In DNA form, the CDR3 reads TGTGCCAGCAGAGGCGTTGCAACTAATGAAAAACTGTTTTTT. Its protein is CASRGVATNEKLFF.

The rearrangement joins TRBV5-1 to TRBJ1-3; D is unresolved. This CDR3 region has 15 residues. V shed 4 bases and J shed 2 bases, with 13 bases lying between them. Germline CDR1 is SGHRS and CDR2 is YFSETQ. The CDR3 sequence is CASSAGVLAGNTIYF. The CDR3 nucleotides are TGCGCCAGCAGCGCAGGAGTCCTGGCTGGAAACACCATATATTTT.

The chain links TRBV6-5 to TRBJ1-1; D is uncertain. With 8 bases removed from V and 2 bases from J, the gap between germline ends came to 6 bases. Germline-derived CDR1 and CDR2 are MNHEY and SVGAGI. This CDR3 is 11 amino acids long. CDR3 in DNA: TGTGCCAGCCGGGGTAACACTGAAGCTTTCTTT. This codes for CASRGNTEAFF.

In DNA, the CDR3 is TGCGCCAGCGGGACGGAACCCTACGAGCAGTACTTC. The encoded protein is CASGTEPYEQYF. The chain joins TRBV5-1 to TRBJ2-7; D possibly uses TRBD1 or TRBD2 (5 bases each). Trimming stripped 7 bases from V and 2 bases from J, with 10 bases between. The CDR3 spans 12 residues. Germline V gene lookup returns CDR1 SGHRS and CDR2 YFSETQ. The full variable domain, its missing parts supplied by reference TRBV5-1 and TRBJ2-7, is KAGVTQTPRYLIKTRGQQVTLSCSPISGHRSVSWYQQTPGQGLQFLFEYFSETQRNKGNFPGRFSGRQFSNSRSEMNVSTLELGDSALYLCASGTEPYEQYFGPGTRLTVT.